Below, 3 T cell receptor beta chains from the same sample are listed, as sequenced in a study of regulatory T cells in long-lasting Graves disease. Time point noted: persistent/refractory GD, antithyroid drugs over 5 years with positive TRAb. RNA extracted from PBMCs served as the sequencing template. Sequencing libraries for TCR beta were prepared with iRepertoire HTBI primers and Arm-PCR of CDR3 regions. In TCRdb, the multiplex PCR reads were re-called with MiXCR into one record per CDR3 protein. Seen here are under 350,000 distinct CDR3 sequences, 22% observed once, and the top ten hold around 50%. Specimen: peripheral blood mononuclear cells (PBMCs), collected when the disease was refractory, from a patient treated with antithyroid drugs. The receptors come from a female donor with Graves disease.

V is TRBV7-9 and J is TRBJ2-5, with TRBD2 identical over 7 bases. The CDR3 has 15 amino acids. Germline assignment: CDR1 SEHNR and CDR2 FQNEAQ (reference sequence). V lost 2 bases, J lost 5 bases, and 8 bases stayed unmatched. The chain's CDR3 is CASSLNTGGEETQYF. Here the CDR3 DNA reads TGTGCCAGCAGCTTAAATACGGGGGGAGAGGAGACCCAGTACTTC.

This clonotype has ten or more counts. This rearrangement joins TRBV7-2 to TRBJ2-1; no firm D call. The CDR3 is 12 residues long. V was cut by 1 base and J by 9 bases, with 7 bases left in between. Looked up from germline, CDR1 is SGHTA and CDR2 is FQGNSA. The CDR3 DNA is TGTGCCAGCAGCTTAGACTGGGGTGAGCAGTTCTTC. Translation gives CASSLDWGEQFF.

The chain carries TRBV11-2 and TRBJ2-1, with D possibly matching TRBD2 (5 bases). V dropped 0 bases and J dropped 7 bases, with 10 bases sitting between them. CDR3 length equals 14 residues. Germline loops: CDR1 SGHAT, CDR2 FQNNGV. CDR3 nucleotide sequence: TGTGCCAGCAGCTTAGAAGGGCCGGGAAATGAGCAGTTCTTC. It encodes CASSLEGPGNEQFF.